The 32 T cell receptor beta chains below come from one sample, sequenced in a study of blood T cell repertoires in COVID-19 (dated by TCRdb to 2019 to 2021). Library creation used the immunoSEQ multiplex PCR assay. TCRdb's version of the immuneACCESS table is confined to in-frame rearrangements and falls short of the full clone set. An unresolved V gene accounts for under half of the shortfall where checked; the remainder is of unknown origin. The sample contains 300,000 to 450,000 clones, 85% of them found a single time. The top ten hold more than 3% of the sample. Sequenced material: peripheral blood. The source of these receptors is a woman under 30 with acute or convalescent COVID-19.

The gene calls are TRBV28 and TRBJ2-3, with 10 bases that match TRBD2. Trimming at V came to 8 bases and at J to 3 bases, leaving 5 bases not matched to a gene. Germline CDR1 is MDHEN and CDR2 is SYDVKM. The CDR3 covers 14 residues. CDR3: CASDQLAGTDTQYF. The CDR3 DNA follows: TGTGCCAGCGATCAACTAGCGGGAACAGATACGCAGTATTTT.

CDR3 amino acids: CATKDGPSGGAFF. The CDR3 DNA reads TGTGCCACCAAGGACGGGCCCTCCGGAGGAGCTTTCTTT. The rearrangement uses TRBV10-3 and TRBJ1-1; no definite D call. V was shortened by 10 bases and J by 10 bases, with 22 bases between the two germline ends. The CDR3 has 13 residues. Germline CDR1 and CDR2: ENHRY and SYGVKD.

The J gene is TRBJ1-5, the V gene TRBV2; 8 positions agree with TRBD1. With 3 bases clipped from V and 15 bases from J, the junction kept 10 bases outside the gene matches. This CDR3 is 13 amino acids long. Germline loops: CDR1 SNHLY, CDR2 FYNNEI. The DNA of the CDR3 is TGTGCCAGCAGTGAGCAGGGACAGGCCGCCGGGCATTTT. Encoded protein: CASSEQGQAAGHF. Together with reference TRBV2 and TRBJ1-5, the CDR3 gives the full variable domain: EPEVTQTPSHQVTQMGQEVILRCVPISNHLYFYWYRQILGQKVEFLVSFYNNEISEKSEIFDDQFSVERPDGSNFTLKIRSTKLEDSAMYFCASSEQGQAAGHFGDGTRLSIL.

The chain has TRBV4-2 and TRBJ2-1, with TRBD1 identical over 8 bases. Per germline, CDR1 LGHNA and CDR2 YNFKEQ. V was clipped by 0 bases and J by 7 bases; unmatched bases: 8. The CDR3 length is 16 residues. The CDR3 DNA sequence: TGTGCCAGCAGCCAAGAGCGGCAGGGGGCGCGGAATGAGCAGTTCTTC. Protein product: CASSQERQGARNEQFF.

This clone was observed a few times. The J gene is TRBJ2-7, the V gene TRBV6-5, with unresolved D. The ends were cut back, 6 bases at V and 2 bases at J, with 5 bases in the middle. The CDR3 is 11 residues long. Germline values: CDR1 MNHEY, CDR2 SVGAGI. Here the CDR3 reads CASRRTYEQYF. CDR3 bases: TGTGCCAGCAGGAGGACCTACGAGCAGTACTTC.

This clone was seen a few times. The chain recombines TRBV24-1 with TRBJ1-1; no clear D. The ends were cut back, 2 bases at V and 2 bases at J, with 5 bases in the middle. Germline CDR1 and CDR2: KGHDR and SFDVKD. This CDR3 spans 13 amino acids. The CDR3 is CATSDYTNTEAFF. The DNA for the CDR3 is TGTGCCACCAGTGATTATACTAACACTGAAGCTTTCTTT.

The chain couples TRBV5-1 to TRBJ2-5, with D unresolved. Germline CDR1 is SGHRS and CDR2 is YFSETQ. V lost 3 bases and J 5 bases, leaving 11 bases between the germline ends. This CDR3 region has 13 residues. CDR3 nucleotides: TGCGCCAGCAGCTCCGAGTACGGGGAGACCCAGTACTTC. As protein: CASSSEYGETQYF. Filled out from reference TRBV5-1 and TRBJ2-5, the complete variable domain reads KAGVTQTPRYLIKTRGQQVTLSCSPISGHRSVSWYQQTPGQGLQFLFEYFSETQRNKGNFPGRFSGRQFSNSRSEMNVSTLELGDSALYLCASSSEYGETQYFGPGTRLLVL.

The chain combines TRBV9 with TRBJ1-6, with 7 bases matching TRBD1. The CDR3 sequence is 14 residues long. Germline values: CDR1 SGDLS, CDR2 YYNGEE. V was clipped by 4 bases and J by 4 bases; unmatched bases: 2. CDR3: CASSKGQYNSPLHF. In DNA form, the CDR3 reads TGTGCCAGCAGCAAGGGACAGTATAATTCACCCCTCCACTTT.

The chain joins TRBV6-5 to TRBJ1-2, with D uncertain. The V end was cut by 3 bases, the J end by 8 bases, with 13 bases between. From germline, CDR1 is MNHEY and CDR2 SVGAGI. This CDR3 is 13 amino acids long. The CDR3 sequence is CASSYEGFRGYTF. In DNA form, the CDR3 reads TGTGCCAGCAGTTATGAGGGATTTCGAGGCTACACCTTC.

With regard to this clone: This same CDR3 is encoded by further DNA sequences in the sample. The rearrangement uses TRBV5-1 and TRBJ2-2; 8 nucleotides align to TRBD2. V gave up 1 base and J gave up 1 base; unmatched junction bases: 3. The CDR3 runs to 16 residues. Germline V gene data show CDR1 as SGHRS and CDR2 as YFSETQ. CDR3 nucleotides: TGCGCCAGCAGCTTGTTGGCGGGGGGGAACACCGGGGAGCTGTTTTTT. Amino acid sequence: CASSLLAGGNTGELFF.

The chain joins TRBV9 to TRBJ1-1; D gene uncertain. The CDR3 length is 14 residues. CDR1 and CDR2 (germline): SGDLS, YYNGEE. Trimming took 0 bases from V and 0 from J, leaving 6 bases between them. The CDR3 DNA follows: TGTGCCAGCAGCGTAGTCAGCGTGAACACTGAAGCTTTCTTT. It yields the protein CASSVVSVNTEAFF.

V usage is TRBV24-1 and J usage is TRBJ2-3; 7 nucleotides match TRBD2. CDR1 and CDR2 from the germline V gene are KGHDR and SFDVKD. The CDR3 length is 15 residues. Trimming at V came to 4 bases and at J to 0 bases, leaving 3 bases not matched to a gene. The CDR3 bases are TGTGCCACCAGTGAGGGCGGGGGAAGCACAGATACGCAGTATTTT. Translation: CATSEGGGSTDTQYF.

The CDR3 protein is CATRDSLNTEAFF. The CDR3 nucleotides read TGTGCCACCCGTGACAGCTTGAACACTGAAGCTTTCTTT. The chain uses TRBV19 and TRBJ1-1; D is possibly TRBD1 (5 bases). This CDR3 has 13 residues. V shed 10 bases and J shed 0 bases, with 12 bases lying between them. Per the germline V gene, CDR1 is LNHDA and CDR2 is SQIVND (reference sequence). Complete variable domain (other parts from reference TRBV19 and TRBJ1-1): DGGITQSPKYLFRKEGQNVTLSCEQNLNHDAMYWYRQDPGQGLRLIYYSQIVNDFQKGDIAEGYSVSREKKESFPLTVTSAQKNPTAFYLCATRDSLNTEAFFGQGTRLTVV.

The rearrangement uses TRBV9 and TRBJ1-3, with D tentatively TRBD1 (5 bases). The V end was cut by 1 base, the J end by 2 bases, with 7 bases between. The CDR3 is made up of 14 amino acids. Per the germline V gene, CDR1 is SGDLS and CDR2 is YYNGEE. CDR3 residues: CASSVSGTGNTIYF. Here the CDR3 DNA reads TGTGCCAGCAGCGTATCAGGGACTGGAAACACCATATATTTT.

This chain uses TRBV4-2 with TRBJ2-2; TRBD2 agrees at 16 bases. The CDR3 covers 18 residues. The ends lost 4 bases at V and 3 bases at J; junction bases unmatched: 5. Germline CDR1 and CDR2: LGHNA and YNFKEQ. The CDR3 reads CASSPAGTSGRDTGELFF. The CDR3 DNA follows: TGTGCCAGCAGCCCGGCCGGGACTAGCGGGAGGGACACCGGGGAGCTGTTTTTT.

The chain is built from TRBV15 and TRBJ2-3, with D possibly matching TRBD1 (5 bases). Per germline, CDR1 LNHNV and CDR2 YYDKDF (reference sequence). CDR3 length: 15 amino acids. V shed 1 base and J shed 3 bases, with 11 bases lying between them. CDR3 DNA sequence: TGTGCCACCAGCAGAGCTGACAGTTTTACAGATACGCAGTATTTT. Protein sequence: CATSRADSFTDTQYF.

The chain uses TRBV2 and TRBJ1-1; 7 positions agree with TRBD1. The V and J ends lost 2 bases and 7 bases, in that order; junction bases with no gene match: 7. Per germline, CDR1 SNHLY and CDR2 FYNNEI. The CDR3 has 14 residues. The CDR3 DNA reads as TGTGCCAGCAGTGAATTTGGGGACAGAATTGAAGCTTTCTTT. It is translated as CASSEFGDRIEAFF.

This chain links TRBV5-8 with TRBJ1-1; possibly TRBD1 for D (6 bases). CDR1 and CDR2 (germline): SGHTS, YDEGEE. The V end lost 0 bases, the J end lost 5 bases, and 11 bases lay between the germline ends. This CDR3 has 14 amino acids. The CDR3 loop reads CASSLGGRDTEAFF. The CDR3 DNA follows: TGTGCCAGCAGCTTGGGGGGGCGCGATACTGAAGCTTTCTTT.

The CDR3 DNA is TGTGCCAGCAGTGAATCAGGGATTCAAGAGACCCAGTACTTC. Its translation is CASSESGIQETQYF. The chain combines TRBV25-1 with TRBJ2-5; maybe TRBD1 (5 bases). This CDR3 has 14 residues. V lost 1 base and J 2 bases, leaving 8 bases between the germline ends. From germline, CDR1 is MGHDK and CDR2 SYGVNS.

The chain is built from TRBV19 and TRBJ2-2, with 13 bases lining up with TRBD2. In germline, CDR1 is LNHDA, CDR2 SQIVND (reference sequence). V shed 3 bases, J shed 4 bases, and the junction held 11 bases outside the gene matches. The CDR3 sequence is 19 residues long. The CDR3 DNA sequence: TGTGCCAGTAGTATCCAGCCGGGACTAGCGGGATCAGGCACCGGGGAGCTGTTTTTT. Its protein product is CASSIQPGLAGSGTGELFF.

The chain carries TRBV27 and TRBJ2-7, with TRBD2 matching over 13 bases. Per germline, CDR1 MNHEY and CDR2 SMNVEV (reference sequence). CDR3 size: 17 residues. The V gene end was trimmed by 3 bases and the J gene end by 2 bases; junction bases not matched to a gene: 7. CDR3 protein: CASSFGLAGALPYEQYF. The CDR3 DNA reads TGTGCCAGCAGTTTCGGACTAGCGGGAGCGCTACCCTACGAGCAGTACTTC.

This chain uses TRBV9 with TRBJ2-7, with D perhaps TRBD2 (6 bases). Between the trimmed V and J ends, which lost 0 bases and 5 bases, there was a span of 12 bases. Germline lookup yields CDR1 SGDLS and CDR2 YYNGEE. The CDR3 has 14 amino acids. CDR3 region: CASSVVEGSDEQYF. The CDR3 coding sequence is TGTGCCAGCAGCGTAGTGGAGGGTTCGGACGAGCAGTACTTC.

The genes are TRBV5-1 and TRBJ1-1, with no clear D. The ends were cut back, 5 bases at V and 1 base at J, with 12 bases in the middle. CDR1 is SGHRS, CDR2 YFSETQ, per germline. The CDR3 has 14 amino acids. Here the CDR3 DNA reads TGCGCCAGCAGGGAGGGAGTAGGGAACACTGAAGCTTTCTTT. It yields the protein CASREGVGNTEAFF. Full variable domain (remainder filled in from reference TRBV5-1 and TRBJ1-1): KAGVTQTPRYLIKTRGQQVTLSCSPISGHRSVSWYQQTPGQGLQFLFEYFSETQRNKGNFPGRFSGRQFSNSRSEMNVSTLELGDSALYLCASREGVGNTEAFFGQGTRLTVV.

In DNA form, the CDR3 reads TGTGCCAGCACCAGACAGGGGAGGGTTAGCGATGAGCAGTTCTTC. The encoded protein is CASTRQGRVSDEQFF. The chain joins TRBV6-6 to TRBJ2-1; D is possibly TRBD1 (8 bases). The germline V gene has CDR1 MNHNY and CDR2 SVGAGI (reference sequence). The length of the CDR3 is 15 residues. Trimming took off 7 bases at V and 8 bases at J, with 21 bases between the two ends.

The chain recombines TRBV11-2 with TRBJ2-7; 14 bases are shared with TRBD2. The CDR3 extends over 17 amino acids. The V gene end was trimmed by 0 bases and the J gene end by 4 bases; junction bases not matched to a gene: 5. Germline V gene sequence: CDR1 SGHAT, CDR2 FQNNGV. CDR3 loop: CASSLEFGLAGGYEQYF. CDR3 nucleotides: TGTGCCAGCAGCTTAGAATTTGGACTAGCGGGGGGTTACGAGCAGTACTTC.

This clone has only one observation. V and J are TRBV7-3 and TRBJ2-3; 9 nucleotides match TRBD2. This CDR3 spans 12 amino acids. Germline values: CDR1 SGHTA, CDR2 FQGTGA. V shed 4 bases and J 10 bases; nucleotides not matched to a gene: 3. CDR3 residues: CASSSSSGAQYF. The CDR3 DNA sequence: TGTGCCAGCAGCTCGTCTAGCGGGGCGCAGTATTTT.

This sequence joins TRBV29-1 and TRBJ2-7, with 7 bases lining up with TRBD1. Germline V lookup: CDR1 SQVTM, CDR2 ANQGSEA. The CDR3 runs to 13 residues. V shed 2 bases, J shed 5 bases, and the junction held 6 bases outside the gene matches. The CDR3 nucleotides read TGCAGCGTTGAACACCAGGGGGAACACGAGCAGTACTTC. Encoded protein: CSVEHQGEHEQYF.

This chain links TRBV7-3 with TRBJ2-7, with D possibly being TRBD1 (6 bases). Germline CDR1 and CDR2: SGHTA and FQGTGA. V was clipped by 2 bases and J by 3 bases, with 11 bases between them. This CDR3 has 14 amino acids. The CDR3 DNA is TGTGCCAGCAGCTTATACGGCAGGGGCTACGAGCAGTACTTC. Its translation is CASSLYGRGYEQYF. Full variable domain (missing parts from reference TRBV7-3 and TRBJ2-7): GAGVSQTPSNKVTEKGKYVELRCDPISGHTALYWYRQSLGQGPEFLIYFQGTGAADDSGLPNDRFFAVRPEGSVSTLKIQRTERGDSAVYLCASSLYGRGYEQYFGPGTRLTVT.

This clone was picked up one time. This sequence joins TRBV29-1 and TRBJ2-3; the match to TRBD2 covers 11 bases. CDR1 is SQVTM and CDR2 is ANQGSEA in the germline V gene. Unmatched junction bases numbered 4, after V lost 6 bases and J lost 2 bases. This CDR3 has 14 residues. The CDR3 DNA is TGCAGCGTCGCGACTAGCGGGGCCACAGATACGCAGTATTTT. Residues: CSVATSGATDTQYF.

The chain joins TRBV28 to TRBJ2-3; 7 bases map to TRBD1. Trimming took 6 bases from V and 1 from J; bases not matched to a gene: 10. This CDR3 is 16 amino acids long. The germline gives CDR1 MDHEN, CDR2 SYDVKM. CDR3 bases: TGTGCCAGCAGATTGACGAGGGGGCCCGGCACAGATACGCAGTATTTT. Its protein product is CASRLTRGPGTDTQYF.

This sequence joins TRBV4-2 and TRBJ2-7; TRBD2 aligns across 7 bases. This CDR3 has 14 residues. Germline CDR1 and CDR2: LGHNA and YNFKEQ. J was trimmed by 0 bases and V by 3 bases; bases with no gene match: 2. This chain's CDR3 is CASSHSGDSYEQYF. CDR3 DNA sequence: TGTGCCAGCAGCCACAGCGGGGACTCCTACGAGCAGTACTTC.

This chain connects TRBV5-4 to TRBJ2-5; D is perhaps TRBD1 (6 bases). The CDR3 length is 13 residues. Germline V gene sequence: CDR1 SGHNT, CDR2 YYREEE (reference sequence). V shed 2 bases and J shed 5 bases, with 10 bases lying between them. The CDR3 reads CASSFPGDETQYF. The CDR3 region has the DNA TGTGCCAGCAGCTTCCCAGGGGATGAGACCCAGTACTTC.